This T cell receptor (beta chain) was recovered during a study of cytomegalovirus exposure and HLA in healthy donors. Study context: About 85 million unique TCRs from HLA-typed donors were held in an early release of data.

Germline V gives CDR1 SGHTA, CDR2 FQGTGA. The CDR3 is 14 amino acids. V lost 2 bases to trimming and J lost 4 bases, with 11 bases between them. The PCR was carried out with 60 Vbeta primers and 13 Jbeta primers. Measured with immunoSEQ multiplex PCR; TCRdb has only the in-frame clones, and not every one. Of 150,000 to 200,000 clones in the sample, roughly four fifths are singletons; the top ten hold under 2%. V is TRBV7-3 and J is TRBJ1-1; weak D call: TRBD1 (5 bases). This TCR was recovered from a man aged 40-49 years in good health and CMV-seronegative. Sequencing input: PBMCs. The DNA of the CDR3 is TGTGCCAGCAGCTTAGGTAGCGGGGGCACTGAAGCTTTCTTT. It is translated as CASSLGSGGTEAFF.